These T cell receptor beta chains were read from a single sample in a study of T cell responses to AZD1222 COVID-19 vaccine. Data came from immunoSEQ multiplex PCR; TCRdb stores just in-frame clones and leaves some out. The sample has 84,000 or so clones; roughly 88% are singletons. Sequencing was performed on peripheral blood, taken on day 0 of MenACWY control vaccination. The receptors here all came from an adult in good health. Both conserved end residues are part of each CDR3. D genes are given only for firm matches. Size tells how often a clone was seen (once, few, many) or the class of an expanded clone, and some rows leave it out.

D: TRBD1
J: TRBJ1-2
size: few
V: TRBV6-5
DNA: TGTGCCAGCAGTTACCGAGACAGGGAGGGCTACACCTTC
CDR3: CASSYRDREGYTF

D: .
J: TRBJ1-1
size: .
V: TRBV3-1/TRBV3-2
DNA: TGTGCCAGCAGCCTAAGTGCGGAGACTGAAGCTTTCTTT
CDR3: CASSLSAETEAFF

D: TRBD1
J: TRBJ2-3
size: .
V: TRBV7-9
DNA: TGTGCCAGCAGCTTCTACCCTAGGGGGCGTACCGCAGATACGCAGTATTTT
CDR3: CASSFYPRGRTADTQYF

D: .
J: TRBJ1-2
size: .
V: TRBV25-1
DNA: TGTGCCAGCAGTGATCAAGTAGCTAACTATGGCTACACCTTC
CDR3: CASSDQVANYGYTF

D: .
J: TRBJ1-6
size: .
V: TRBV6-1
DNA: TGTGCCAGCAGTGAAAGTTCACCCCTCCACTTT
CDR3: CASSESSPLHF

D: .
J: TRBJ1-4
size: .
V: TRBV6-5
DNA: TGTGCCAGCAGTTACTCGAAGGGAGGTAAACTGTTTTTT
CDR3: CASSYSKGGKLFF

D: TRBD1
J: TRBJ1-3
size: .
V: TRBV15
DNA: TGTGCCACCAGCAGAGGGGACAGGGGAAACACCATATATTTT
CDR3: CATSRGDRGNTIYF

D: .
J: TRBJ2-1
size: few
V: TRBV27
DNA: TGTGCCAGCAGTTTGGGGGTTAGGTCCTACAATGAGCAGTTCTTC
CDR3: CASSLGVRSYNEQFF

D: .
J: TRBJ1-5
size: .
V: TRBV6-5
DNA: TGTGCCAGCAACCCACAGGCGACTAGCAATCCCCAGCATTTT
CDR3: CASNPQATSNPQHF

D: TRBD1
J: TRBJ1-2
size: .
V: TRBV5-6
DNA: TGTGCCAGCAGCCCGGGACAGCGGGACCCCACCTATGGCTACACCTTC
CDR3: CASSPGQRDPTYGYTF

D: .
J: TRBJ2-3
size: .
V: TRBV5-1
DNA: TGCGCCAGCAGCGTGGATTCGGGTACGCAGTATTTT
CDR3: CASSVDSGTQYF

D: .
J: TRBJ1-1
size: .
V: TRBV10-3
DNA: TGTGCCATCAGTGTCGATTCTCAAACTGAAGCTTTCTTT
CDR3: CAISVDSQTEAFF

D: .
J: TRBJ1-2
size: .
V: TRBV5-8
DNA: TGTGCCAGCAGCTTGGGAGGGTTCGGGAACTATGGCTACACCTTC
CDR3: CASSLGGFGNYGYTF

D: .
J: TRBJ2-7
size: .
V: TRBV9
DNA: TGTGCCAGCAGCGCAATAGCAGGGGGGCTCAACGAGCAGTACTTC
CDR3: CASSAIAGGLNEQYF

D: .
J: TRBJ2-7
size: .
V: TRBV5-1
DNA: TGCGCCAGCAGCTTGGGCGACGCCTACGAGCAGTACTTC
CDR3: CASSLGDAYEQYF

D: .
J: TRBJ2-3
size: .
V: TRBV7-6
DNA: TGTGCCAGCAGCCGACTAGGGAGTTCGGTAACAGATACGCAGTATTTT
CDR3: CASSRLGSSVTDTQYF

D: .
J: TRBJ1-2
size: .
V: TRBV24-1
DNA: TGTGCCACCAGTGGACCGCTCGCTAACTATGGCTACACCTTC
CDR3: CATSGPLANYGYTF

D: TRBD2
J: TRBJ2-1
size: .
V: TRBV28
DNA: TGTGCCAGCAGTTCCTCTAGCGGGGGGCCCTACAATGAGCAGTTCTTC
CDR3: CASSSSSGGPYNEQFF

D: .
J: TRBJ1-4
size: few
V: TRBV5-5
DNA: TGTGCCAGCAGTTCGCGGCCCAGTTCAACTAATGAAAAACTGTTTTTT
CDR3: CASSSRPSSTNEKLFF

D: TRBD1
J: TRBJ1-1
size: .
V: TRBV18
DNA: TGTGCCAGCGGACAGGGAGACACTGAAGCTTTCTTT
CDR3: CASGQGDTEAFF

D: .
J: TRBJ2-2
size: .
V: TRBV6-5
DNA: TGTGCCAGCAATGTAGGGGCGGAAGCCGGGGAGCTGTTTTTT
CDR3: CASNVGAEAGELFF

D: TRBD2
J: TRBJ2-1
size: few
V: TRBV7-3
DNA: TGTGCCAGCAGGTCGGGGGGACCAATATCCTACAATGAGCAGTTCTTC
CDR3: CASRSGGPISYNEQFF

D: TRBD1
J: TRBJ1-1
size: .
V: TRBV3-1/TRBV3-2
DNA: TGTGCCAGCAGCTTCAGGGGGCGATCGGGCACTGAAGCTTTCTTT
CDR3: CASSFRGRSGTEAFF

D: .
J: TRBJ1-3
size: .
V: TRBV7-2
DNA: TGTGCCAGCAGCCCTCAGGGTTCGACTGGAAACACCATATATTTT
CDR3: CASSPQGSTGNTIYF

D: TRBD2
J: TRBJ2-1
size: .
V: TRBV5-6
DNA: TGTGCCAGCAGCTCGGGCGCGGGAGGGGGGAAGCCCGGCGCGCATGAGCAGTTCTTC
CDR3: CASSSGAGGGKPGAHEQFF

D: .
J: TRBJ1-2
size: once
V: TRBV5-4
DNA: TGTGCCAGCAGCCCGGGACACAGCTATGGCTACACCTTC
CDR3: CASSPGHSYGYTF

D: .
J: TRBJ1-6
size: .
V: TRBV28
DNA: TGTGCCAGCACCTTCTCTAATTCACCCCTCCACTTT
CDR3: CASTFSNSPLHF

D: .
J: TRBJ1-2
size: .
V: TRBV11-2
DNA: TGTGCCAGCAGCTTAGGGTACGCCGGCTACACCTTC
CDR3: CASSLGYAGYTF

D: .
J: TRBJ1-6
size: .
V: TRBV5-1
DNA: TGCGCCAGCAGGTGGGGGAGCAGCTCCTATAATTCACCCCTCCACTTT
CDR3: CASRWGSSSYNSPLHF

D: .
J: TRBJ1-3
size: .
V: TRBV9
DNA: TGTGCCAGCACCGGGGGGCAGGACTTCTCTGGAAACACCATATATTTT
CDR3: CASTGGQDFSGNTIYF

D: .
J: TRBJ1-1
size: .
V: TRBV6-1
DNA: TGTGCCAGCAGTGAATTACACTTAATGAACACTGAAGCTTTCTTT
CDR3: CASSELHLMNTEAFF

D: TRBD1
J: TRBJ2-1
size: once
V: TRBV24-1
DNA: TGTGCCACCAGTCTACAGGGGACCTACAATGAGCAGTTCTTC
CDR3: CATSLQGTYNEQFF

D: .
J: TRBJ1-6
size: .
V: TRBV27
DNA: TGTGCCAGCAGTTCCGACAGGCCCTCGCATTCACCCCTCCACTTT
CDR3: CASSSDRPSHSPLHF

D: .
J: TRBJ1-2
size: .
V: TRBV11-3
DNA: TGTGCCAGCAGCTTTGGGCAGGGGAGGGGAGGCTACACCTTC
CDR3: CASSFGQGRGGYTF

D: .
J: TRBJ2-6
size: .
V: TRBV19
DNA: TGTGCCAGTAGTATGGGGGACCCCTCTGGGGCCAACGTCCTGACTTTC
CDR3: CASSMGDPSGANVLTF

D: .
J: TRBJ2-5
size: .
V: TRBV30
DNA: TGTGCCTGGAGTGTAGCCCAGGGGGGATGGGCCCAGTACTTC
CDR3: CAWSVAQGGWAQYF

D: .
J: TRBJ1-4
size: few
V: TRBV3-1/TRBV3-2
DNA: TGTGCCAGCAGCCAAAAGGGGCCGAATGAAAAACTGTTTTTT
CDR3: CASSQKGPNEKLFF